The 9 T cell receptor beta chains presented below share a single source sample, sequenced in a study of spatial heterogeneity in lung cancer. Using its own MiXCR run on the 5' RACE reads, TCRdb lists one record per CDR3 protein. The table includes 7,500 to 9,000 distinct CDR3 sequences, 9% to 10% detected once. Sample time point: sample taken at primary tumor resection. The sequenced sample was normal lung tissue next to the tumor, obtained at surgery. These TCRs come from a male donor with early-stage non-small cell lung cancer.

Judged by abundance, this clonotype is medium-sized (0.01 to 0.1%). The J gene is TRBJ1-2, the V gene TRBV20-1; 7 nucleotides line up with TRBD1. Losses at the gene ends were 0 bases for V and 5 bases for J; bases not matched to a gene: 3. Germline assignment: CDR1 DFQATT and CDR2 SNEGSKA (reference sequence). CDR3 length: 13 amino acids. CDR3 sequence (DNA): TGCAGTGCTAGAGACACAGGGGATTATGGCTACACCTTC. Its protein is CSARDTGDYGYTF.

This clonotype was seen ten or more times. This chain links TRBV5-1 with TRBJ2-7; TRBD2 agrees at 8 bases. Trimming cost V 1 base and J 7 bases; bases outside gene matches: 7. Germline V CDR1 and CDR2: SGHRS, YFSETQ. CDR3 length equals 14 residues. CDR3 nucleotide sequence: TGCGCCAGCAGCTTGACCGGGACTAGTATAGAGCAGTACTTC. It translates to CASSLTGTSIEQYF.

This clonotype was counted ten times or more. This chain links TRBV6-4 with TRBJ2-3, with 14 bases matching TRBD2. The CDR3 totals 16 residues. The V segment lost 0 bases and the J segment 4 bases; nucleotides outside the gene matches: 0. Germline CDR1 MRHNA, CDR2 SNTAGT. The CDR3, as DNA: TGTGCCAGCAGTGACTCGACTAGCGGGGGGGCAGATACGCAGTATTTT. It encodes CASSDSTSGGADTQYF.

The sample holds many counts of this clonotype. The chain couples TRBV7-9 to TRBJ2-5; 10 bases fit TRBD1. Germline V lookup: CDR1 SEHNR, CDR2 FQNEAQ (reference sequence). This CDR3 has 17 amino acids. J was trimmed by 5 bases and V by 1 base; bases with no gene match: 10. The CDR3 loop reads CASSLVTGTGVVETQYF. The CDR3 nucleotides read TGTGCCAGCAGCTTAGTTACCGGGACAGGGGTAGTGGAGACCCAGTACTTC.

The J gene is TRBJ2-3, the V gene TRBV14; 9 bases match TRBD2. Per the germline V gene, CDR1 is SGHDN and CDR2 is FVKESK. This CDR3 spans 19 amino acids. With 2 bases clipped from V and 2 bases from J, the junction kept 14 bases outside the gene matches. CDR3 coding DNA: TGTGCCAGCAGCCAAAGACGTTCTCGGACTAGCGAGAACACAGATACGCAGTATTTT. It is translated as CASSQRRSRTSENTDTQYF.

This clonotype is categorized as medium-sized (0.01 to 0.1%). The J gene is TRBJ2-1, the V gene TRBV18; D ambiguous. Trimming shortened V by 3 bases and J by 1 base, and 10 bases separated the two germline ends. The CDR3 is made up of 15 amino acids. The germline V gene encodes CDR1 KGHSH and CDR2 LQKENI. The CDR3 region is CASSPEPWSYNEQFF. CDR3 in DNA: TGTGCCAGCTCACCCGAACCCTGGTCCTACAATGAGCAGTTCTTC.

DNA of the CDR3: TGTGCCAGCAGTTTATCATGGGAATGGGGGAGACCCCTCCACTTT. Its translation is CASSLSWEWGRPLHF. V usage is TRBV12-3 or TRBV12-4 and J usage is TRBJ1-6, with D possibly matching TRBD1 (5 bases). CDR3 length: 15 residues. V gave up 2 bases and J gave up 12 bases, with 17 bases separating them.

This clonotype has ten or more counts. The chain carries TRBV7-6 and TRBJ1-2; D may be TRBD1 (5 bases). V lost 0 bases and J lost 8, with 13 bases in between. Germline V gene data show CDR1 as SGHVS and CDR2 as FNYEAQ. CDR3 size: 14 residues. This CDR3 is CASSLAVGGIGYTF. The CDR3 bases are TGTGCCAGCAGCTTAGCGGTGGGGGGGATCGGCTACACCTTC.

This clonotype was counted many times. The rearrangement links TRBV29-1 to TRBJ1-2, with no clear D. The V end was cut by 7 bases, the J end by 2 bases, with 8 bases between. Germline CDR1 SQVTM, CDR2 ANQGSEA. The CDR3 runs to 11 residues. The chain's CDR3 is CSGQLNYGYTF. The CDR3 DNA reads TGCAGCGGCCAGTTAAACTATGGCTACACCTTC.